This T cell receptor beta chain was identified in a study of CD8 T cells in Susac syndrome (dated 2019 in TCRdb). Looking at the study overall: Among the sequenced Susac syndrome patients, five or six had clinically active disease and about eight were in clinical remission. At the time of blood withdrawal, Susac syndrome patients were either therapy-naive, taking corticosteroids (with some also receiving IVIg), or on IVIg alone. Whether CD8+ T cell activation and differentiation in Susac syndrome was antigen driven was tested using repertoire sequencing.

The investigation overall reported the following: The CD4+ T cell repertoire of patients with Susac syndrome showed no detectable clonal expansion. The number of individuals in the TCR sequencing and HLA analysis was recognized as being relatively small.

RNA was extracted with the RNeasy kit and roughly 0.45 to 1 ug was reverse transcribed using random hexamers. The immunoSEQ multiplex PCR assay, covering 54 Vbeta and 13 Jbeta segments, was used to amplify TCR beta CDR3 regions. PCR amplification bias was corrected using a synthetic template baseline for primer optimization and computational correction. The study's own analysis went as follows. Reads were assigned to V, D and J genes according to IMGT and analyzed in immunoSEQ Analyzer, with only productive sequences retained. To calculate clonality, Shannon entropy was normalized by log2 of the number of productive unique sequences and then subtracted from one. For each patient and control, public and private clones were evaluated among the 100 most prevalent clones. Clones were defined as Susac-specific when absent from the healthy and MS cohorts, from over a thousand published viral clones and from other ImmuneACCESS disease sequences. In-frame beta chains were kept once TCRdb had trimmed the public reads at Q25 with fastp and called clones with MiXCR. Rows are unified per CDR3 protein, each entry keeping the most common DNA and genes. TCRdb's processing, not the authors' own work, is the source of the V and J calls. For this sample there are 160,000 or so distinct CDR3 sequences; roughly 92% appear just once. The ten largest clones take up 0.12% of the sample.

Taken from cysteine to phenylalanine, the CDR3 has 13 residues. The DNA shown is the 39-base CDR3, in frame from base 1. V and J lose 5 bases and 7 bases, and a span of 12 bases separates them. Concerning this clonotype: Its antigen is currently not known. Base qualities are not at hand, and no much larger clone is one base apart.

Peripheral blood CD8+ and CD4+ T cells from healthy donors, Susac syndrome patients and multiple sclerosis patients were profiled by high-throughput TCR beta sequencing. Susac syndrome patients met recently defined diagnostic criteria for definite or probable disease. CD8+ TEMRA cells were enriched by FACS, while bulk CD8+ and CD4+ T cells were purified by magnetic negative isolation. Blood was drawn into EDTA tubes, processed within 24 hours, and PBMCs were isolated by density gradient centrifugation. PBMCs intended for TCR sequencing were cryopreserved in liquid nitrogen and were subsequently thawed in a 37 degrees C water bath. The sorted or isolated CD4+, CD8+ and CD8+ TEMRA cells reached a purity of at least 90%.

The sequence derives from a human donor with Susac syndrome. The chain joins TRBV12-3 or TRBV12-4 to TRBJ2-1; the D gene is not confidently resolved. Sequencing input: CD4+ T cells from PBMCs. The DNA sequence is given as TGTGCCAGCAGTCTTATCTATGGGAATGAGCAGTTCTTC. Translated, this is CASSLIYGNEQFF.